This TCR beta chain originates from a study of blood T cell repertoires in COVID-19. At the level of the study: COVID-19 samples collected from the United States, Italy and Spain covered acute and convalescent phases. From T cells, B-cell-depleted T cells, or PBMCs came the material, which was cDNA or gDNA.

The method was immunoSEQ multiplex PCR; TCRdb's version includes in-frame clones alone and lacks a portion of them. The sample has just over 650,000 clones, over 80% seen once. With 1 base removed from V and 4 bases from J, the gap between germline ends came to 10 bases. The CDR3 length is 14 residues. Germline lookup yields CDR1 SEHNR and CDR2 FQNEAQ (reference sequence). The sample comprised peripheral blood. The V and J genes are TRBV7-9 and TRBJ1-2; D gene uncertain. The sequence was obtained from a woman between 18 and 30 years old with acute or convalescent COVID-19. The CDR3 loop is CASSLVANSYGYTF. For the CDR3, the DNA is TGTGCCAGCAGCTTAGTAGCAAACTCCTATGGCTACACCTTC.